Below, one T cell receptor (beta chain) is given with its context. No antigen is known for it. This may come from a read error, since a much larger clone is one base off. This CDR3 is missing its conserved last phenylalanine or tryptophan, likely due to a read error. The data derive from a study of T cell repertoires in cytomegalovirus infection. TCRdb re-called the reads through MiXCR, storing one row per CDR3 protein. This sample yields 560,000 or so distinct CDR3 sequences, of which 15% to 20% are seen a single time; roughly a quarter belongs to the top ten. The V gene's germline CDR1 is MDHEN and CDR2 SYDVKM. The CDR3 consists of 17 residues. Germline trimming cut 7 bases from V and 5 bases from J; bases unmatched to any gene: 15. Study-level findings and limits: There were HLA-C-restricted CMV-specific TCR beta clonotypes dominating the ex vivo response. Carriage of CMV together with the relevant HLA was identifiable through cumulative public TCR beta family frequency.

Sequences were obtained from CD8+ T cells from PBMCs. V gene TRBV28 combines with J gene TRBJ2-1; 9 bases align to TRBD1. The sequence came from a human donor in good health (CMV status not recorded). Some clones in this sample may be carry-over from other donors' samples. CDR3 coding DNA: TGTGCCAGCACCAACTCACAGGGGGCTGTACCCAACAATGAGCAGTTCTTA. This sequence encodes CASTNSQGAVPNNEQFL.